This T cell receptor beta chain was recovered during a study of neurological immune-mediated disorders (dated by TCRdb to between 2018 and 2020). In terms of the full investigation: Using UMI-based sequencing, the study compared peripheral blood TCR-beta repertoires from patients with HTLV-I-associated myelopathy (HAM/TSP), patients with multiple sclerosis, and healthy controls. The approximately 100 TCR-beta libraries included longitudinal samples, technical triplicates and paired sorted CD4+ and CD8+ T-cell subsets alongside PBMC samples. The cohort was made up of 68 subjects, consisting of around 14 HAM/TSP patients, around 35 multiple sclerosis patients and approximately 20 healthy controls.

Broad study findings and their caveats: Across subjects, expanded clones never shared an identical CDR3 amino acid sequence, which suggests that the TCR-beta repertoires in every group were private. The highest TCR clonal expansion was observed in HAM/TSP patients, whereas the lowest was observed in MS patients, even when compared with healthy controls.

Many counts were recorded for this clonotype. Its antigen remains undetermined. Qualities for individual bases were not recorded, and no much larger clone is one base off. The healthy controls were volunteers from blood banks in Maryland, USA. For the unsorted PBMC libraries, 2 million PBMCs were stored in RNAlater at -80 degrees C until RNA extraction and were used to generate the libraries. PBMCs were separated from peripheral blood using Ficoll-Hypaque density gradient centrifugation and then cryopreserved in liquid nitrogen. cDNA synthesis used template-switch 5'RACE with a primer carrying a 10-nucleotide random unique molecular identifier tagging each TCR transcript. Every sequencing run yielded over 170 million TCR-beta sequences covering 15-18 subjects. The RNeasy kit was used to extract total RNA. Using the KAPA Real-time Library Amplification kit, TCR-beta VDJ regions were amplified with primers for the TCR constant region and the 5'RACE anchor. A first PCR added sample indexes and Illumina adaptors, and a second PCR then raised library yield. After purification with Ampure beads, the TCR product of roughly 650 bp was size-selected on a 2% E-gel SizeSelection system. Before pooling, library quality was assessed on a Bioanalyzer, concentration was determined with Qubit, and library quantification was performed with the Kapa Library Quantification kit. Libraries were sequenced paired-end 2 x 150 bp on an Illumina HiSeq 2500. To increase sequence diversity, roughly 23-30% phiX was spiked into each library pool. Processing in the source paper ran as follows. Quality-filtered reads were processed with the UMI-based MiGEC pipeline, which removed over 80% of raw TCR sequences during error correction. VDJ genes were aligned to IMGT germline references, and clonotypes were defined by unique CDR3 amino acid sequence plus V-J genes. VDJtools evaluated clonal expansion, Shannon diversity and CDR3 relatedness (CalcPairwiseDistances, ClusterSamples); CLCbio workbench built phylogenetic trees. A clone was classed as expanded if it had 8 or more unique UMIs, a cutoff based on coefficient-of-variation modelling across technical triplicates. TCRdb handled the public reads itself, with Q25 trimming in fastp and clone calling in MiXCR, and kept productive beta chains. Each CDR3 protein gets just one entry, which takes the most common genes and DNA from the rows behind it. The V and J calls, along with clone size, are taken from TCRdb and not from the paper's own processing. This sample holds 33,000 or so distinct CDR3 sequences; less than 8.5% were observed only once. The ten largest clones capture around 4% of the sample.

The sequenced material came from PBMCs. The sequence was collected from a woman aged 40 to 55 in good health.

The CDR3 loop reads CASSPPGSGALRTQYF. The DNA sequence is given as TGTGCCAGCAGCCCCCCGGGTAGCGGGGCCCTCAGGACCCAGTACTTC. The sequence joins TRBV11-2 to TRBJ2-5; TRBD2 matches 8 bases in the middle. From the cysteine up to the phenylalanine, the CDR3 has a length of 16 residues. Just CDR3 DNA is preserved here, 48 bases in frame from base 1. V loses 5 bases at its end and J loses 7 bases; junction bases beyond the gene matches: 15. CDR1 and CDR2, looked up from the germline V gene, are SGHAT and FQNNGV.